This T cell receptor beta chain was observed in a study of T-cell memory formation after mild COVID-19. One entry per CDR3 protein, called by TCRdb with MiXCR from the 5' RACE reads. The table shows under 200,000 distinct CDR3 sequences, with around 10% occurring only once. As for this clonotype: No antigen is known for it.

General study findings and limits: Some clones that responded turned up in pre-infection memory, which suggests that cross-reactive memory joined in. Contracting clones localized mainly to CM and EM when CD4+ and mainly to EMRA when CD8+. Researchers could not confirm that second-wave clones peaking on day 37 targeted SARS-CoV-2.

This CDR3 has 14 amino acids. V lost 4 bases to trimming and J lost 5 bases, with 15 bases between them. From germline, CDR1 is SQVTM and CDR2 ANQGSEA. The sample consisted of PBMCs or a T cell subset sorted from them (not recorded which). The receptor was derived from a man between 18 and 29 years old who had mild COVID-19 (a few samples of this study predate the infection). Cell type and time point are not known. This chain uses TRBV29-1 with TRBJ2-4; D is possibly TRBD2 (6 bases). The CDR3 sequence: CSVVGGAGENIQYF. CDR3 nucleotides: TGCAGCGTTGTAGGCGGGGCTGGGGAAAACATTCAGTACTTC.